The rows below give T cell receptor beta chains drawn from one sample of a study of T cell responses to AZD1222 COVID-19 vaccine. The assay was immunoSEQ multiplex PCR, and TCRdb's table has in-frame clones only and misses some. The profile shows about 120,000 clones, 70% to 90% of them singletons. The material was peripheral blood, obtained 28 days after the second AZD1222 dose. These receptor sequences come from an adult who received the AZD1222 COVID-19 vaccine. Each CDR3 is given with its conserved first and last residue. The D gene is left open where the match is weak. Size values are once, few and many counts, or a class for expanded clones, and some rows have none.

v_call,d_call,j_call,clone_size,cdr3_nt,cdr3_aa
TRBV5-1,NA,TRBJ2-2,NA,TGCGCCAGCAGCTTGGTTTCTCGGAACACCGGGGAGCTGTTTTTT,CASSLVSRNTGELFF
TRBV12-5,NA,TRBJ2-2,NA,TGTGCTAGTGGTTTCCAAAAGACAGGGAACACCGGGGAGCTGTTTTTT,CASGFQKTGNTGELFF
TRBV27,NA,TRBJ1-5,NA,TGTGCCAGCAGTCCAGGTCCTAGTCAGCCCCAGCATTTT,CASSPGPSQPQHF
TRBV4-1,NA,TRBJ1-2,NA,TGCGCCAGCAGCCAAGATCCCCTCCTATACGGGAGCAGCTATGGCTACACCTTC,CASSQDPLLYGSSYGYTF
TRBV5-1,TRBD2,TRBJ2-6,once,TGCGCCAGCAGCCTTACGGGACTAGCATGGGCCAACGTCCTGACTTTC,CASSLTGLAWANVLTF
TRBV28,NA,TRBJ1-6,NA,TGTGCCAGCACCTTAGGGGGGAGCTCCTATAATTCACCCCTCCACTTT,CASTLGGSSYNSPLHF
TRBV6-4,NA,TRBJ1-1,NA,TGTGCCAGCAGTGCGGGACATTTCACTGAAGCTTTCTTT,CASSAGHFTEAFF
TRBV5-1,NA,TRBJ1-1,once,TGCGCCAGCAGCTTGGTGGCAGGGATAGGGAACACTGAAGCTTTCTTT,CASSLVAGIGNTEAFF
TRBV10-3,TRBD1,TRBJ1-1,NA,TGTGCCATCAGTGAAGGACAGGAGAACACTGAAGCTTTCTTT,CAISEGQENTEAFF
TRBV18,TRBD1,TRBJ1-2,once,TGTGCCAGCTCACCCGACAGGACAGGTTACTATGGCTACACCTTC,CASSPDRTGYYGYTF
TRBV4-1,TRBD1,TRBJ1-1,NA,TGCGCCAGCAGCCAAACAGGGGCAGCGAACACTGAAGCTTTCTTT,CASSQTGAANTEAFF
TRBV7-9,TRBD1,TRBJ1-6,NA,TGTGCCAGCAGCTCGGGACAGGGCTATAATTCACCCCTCCACTTT,CASSSGQGYNSPLHF
TRBV6-5,NA,TRBJ2-2,NA,TGTGCCAGCAGTAACACCGGGGAGCTGTTTTTT,CASSNTGELFF
TRBV27,NA,TRBJ2-2,NA,TGTGCCAGCAGTCCCGGGACACCCGCACCCGGGGAGCTGTTTTTT,CASSPGTPAPGELFF
TRBV7-3,TRBD2,TRBJ2-2,NA,TGTGCCAGCAGCTTAATTCGGACTAGCGGGGTTGCCGGGGAGCTGTTTTTT,CASSLIRTSGVAGELFF
TRBV18,NA,TRBJ1-3,NA,TGTGCCAGCTCAGGGGGAGCTGGAAACACCATATATTTT,CASSGGAGNTIYF
TRBV6-6,TRBD1,TRBJ1-6,few,TGTGCCAGCAGTCTTTTTGCCGGGACAGCACGATGGGATTCACCCCTCCACTTT,CASSLFAGTARWDSPLHF
TRBV7-9,TRBD1,TRBJ1-5,NA,TGTGCCAGCAGCACGACAGGGTTGGATCAGCCCCAGCATTTT,CASSTTGLDQPQHF
TRBV14,TRBD1,TRBJ1-1,NA,TGTGCCAGCAACAGACAGGGGGCTGTGACTGAAGCTTTCTTT,CASNRQGAVTEAFF
TRBV9,TRBD1,TRBJ1-2,NA,TGTGCCAGCAGCCCGTCGGACAGGAGATTCTATGGCTACACCTTC,CASSPSDRRFYGYTF
TRBV9,NA,TRBJ1-1,NA,TGTGCCAGCAGCGGACGGACAAGTGGGGAAGCTTTCTTT,CASSGRTSGEAFF
TRBV5-1,TRBD1,TRBJ2-7,few,TGCGCCAGCAGCTTAGGGACAGGTAGCTTGCACGAGCAGTACTTC,CASSLGTGSLHEQYF
TRBV28,TRBD1,TRBJ1-1,NA,TGTGCCAGCAGTTCGGGACAGAAAAACACTGAAGCTTTCTTT,CASSSGQKNTEAFF
TRBV5-1,TRBD1,TRBJ1-4,NA,TGCGCCAGCAGCTCGAATCCAGCCAGCGGGACAGGGGGTAAACTGTTTTTT,CASSSNPASGTGGKLFF
TRBV6-5,NA,TRBJ1-1,NA,TGTGCCAGCAGTTACAGGGCGAACACTGAAGCTTTCTTT,CASSYRANTEAFF
TRBV19,TRBD1,TRBJ1-3,once,TGTGCCAGTAGTACACCACAGGGGGTAAATGGAAACACCATATATTTT,CASSTPQGVNGNTIYF
TRBV9,NA,TRBJ1-6,NA,TGTGCCAGCAGCGTCTTTTCGACAGACAATTCACCCCTCCACTTT,CASSVFSTDNSPLHF
TRBV6-1,NA,TRBJ1-6,NA,TGTGCCAGCAGTGATGTAGGTGGGTCACCCCTCCACTTT,CASSDVGGSPLHF
TRBV4-1,TRBD1,TRBJ1-3,NA,TGCGCCAGCAGCCAAGGACAGGGGCTAGACACCATATATTTT,CASSQGQGLDTIYF
TRBV4-2,NA,TRBJ1-3,NA,TGTGCCAGCAGCCAAGATATCGGATTCTCTGGAAACACCATATATTTT,CASSQDIGFSGNTIYF
TRBV4-1,NA,TRBJ1-6,NA,TGCGCCAGCAGCCTCCGGACTGCGAATTCACCCCTCCACTTT,CASSLRTANSPLHF
TRBV11-2,TRBD2,TRBJ2-2,NA,TGTGCCAGCACTGTGCTAGGGAGGGCAGGCACCGGGGAGCTGTTTTTT,CASTVLGRAGTGELFF
TRBV6-2/TRBV6-3,TRBD1,TRBJ2-2,NA,TGTGCCAGCAGTTACCGACAGGGGGCCAACACCGGGGAGCTGTTTTTT,CASSYRQGANTGELFF
TRBV5-8,TRBD1,TRBJ2-5,NA,TGTGCCAGCAGCGTAGGACAGGGGGTAGAGACCCAGTACTTC,CASSVGQGVETQYF
TRBV6-5,NA,TRBJ1-3,NA,TGTGCCAGCAGCAGGGAGAGCGCTGGAAACACCATATATTTT,CASSRESAGNTIYF
TRBV6-1,NA,TRBJ1-3,NA,TGTGCCAGCAGTGAAGTTCAGGCTTCGGGAAACACCATATATTTT,CASSEVQASGNTIYF
TRBV28,TRBD1,TRBJ1-4,NA,TGTGCCAGCAGTTTGGGGACAGGGTGGGCTGAAAAACTGTTTTTT,CASSLGTGWAEKLFF
TRBV7-8,TRBD2,TRBJ2-3,NA,TGTGCCAGCAGCTTTGCGGGAGAGAATACGCAGTATTTT,CASSFAGENTQYF
TRBV10-3,NA,TRBJ2-2,NA,TGTGCCATCAGCCATGGGGGGGGCGCGTACACCGGGGAGCTGTTTTTT,CAISHGGGAYTGELFF
TRBV7-2,NA,TRBJ1-1,few,TGTGCCAGCAGCCTAGGGGTGGGCGAAATGAACACTGAAGCTTTCTTT,CASSLGVGEMNTEAFF
TRBV13,NA,TRBJ2-7,NA,TGTGCCAGCAGCTTATGGCGGGGAATCCGCTACGAGCAGTACTTC,CASSLWRGIRYEQYF
TRBV24-1,NA,TRBJ1-4,NA,TGTGCCACCCACTTCCAGGAACCCAGGGATGGTAGACTGTTTTTT,CATHFQEPRDGRLFF
TRBV27,NA,TRBJ1-4,NA,TGTGCCAGCAGCCTCACGATAGCAACTAATGAAAAACTGTTTTTT,CASSLTIATNEKLFF
TRBV27,TRBD1,TRBJ2-2,NA,TGTGCCAGCAGTTTATTCAGGGGGCGTTCCGGGGAGCTGTTTTTT,CASSLFRGRSGELFF
TRBV6-1,TRBD1,TRBJ1-4,NA,TGTGCCAGCAGTGAATTGTTCGGACAGGTCAATGAAAAACTGTTTTTT,CASSELFGQVNEKLFF
TRBV6-5,TRBD1,TRBJ1-1,NA,TGTGCCAGCAGGAAGACAGGGTTAGCCACTGAAGCTTTCTTT,CASRKTGLATEAFF
TRBV24-1,NA,TRBJ2-2,NA,TGTGCCACCAGTGATGCCAGGGGCGGTTCGGAGCCCGGGGAGCTGTTTTTT,CATSDARGGSEPGELFF
TRBV19,NA,TRBJ2-1,NA,TGTGCCAGTAGTATAGGAGGGGGAGGGTCCTACAATGAGCAGTTCTTC,CASSIGGGGSYNEQFF
TRBV19,NA,TRBJ2-2,NA,TGTGCCAGTAGTTCTCCCCACAGGTCGACCGGGGAGCTGTTTTTT,CASSSPHRSTGELFF
TRBV10-3,TRBD2,TRBJ2-1,NA,TGTGCCATCAGAGAAACTAGCGGGAGCGTCAATGAGCAGTTCTTC,CAIRETSGSVNEQFF